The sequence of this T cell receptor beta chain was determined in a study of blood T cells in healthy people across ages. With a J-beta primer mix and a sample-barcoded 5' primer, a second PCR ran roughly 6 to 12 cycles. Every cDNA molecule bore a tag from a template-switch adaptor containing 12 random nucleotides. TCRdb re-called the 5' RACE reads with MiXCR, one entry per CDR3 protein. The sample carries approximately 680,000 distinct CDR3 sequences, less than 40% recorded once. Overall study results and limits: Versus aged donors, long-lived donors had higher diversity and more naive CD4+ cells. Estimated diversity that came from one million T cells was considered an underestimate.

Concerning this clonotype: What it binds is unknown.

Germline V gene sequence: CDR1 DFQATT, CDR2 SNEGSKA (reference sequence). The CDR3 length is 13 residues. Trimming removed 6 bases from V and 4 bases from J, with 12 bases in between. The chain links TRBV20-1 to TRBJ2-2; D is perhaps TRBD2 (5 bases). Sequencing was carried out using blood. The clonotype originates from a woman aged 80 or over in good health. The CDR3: CSALKTITGELFF. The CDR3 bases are TGCAGTGCGCTTAAGACTATCACCGGGGAGCTGTTTTTT.